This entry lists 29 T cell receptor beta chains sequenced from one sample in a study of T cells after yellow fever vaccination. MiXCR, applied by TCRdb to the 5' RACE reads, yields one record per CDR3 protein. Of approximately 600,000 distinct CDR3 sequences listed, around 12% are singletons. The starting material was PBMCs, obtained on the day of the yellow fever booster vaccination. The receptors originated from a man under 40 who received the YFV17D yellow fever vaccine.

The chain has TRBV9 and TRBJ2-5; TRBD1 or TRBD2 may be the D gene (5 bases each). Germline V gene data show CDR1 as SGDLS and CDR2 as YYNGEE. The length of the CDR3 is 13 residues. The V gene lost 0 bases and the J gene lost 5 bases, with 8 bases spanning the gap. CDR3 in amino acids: CASSVGEGETQYF. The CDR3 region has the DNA TGTGCCAGCAGCGTAGGTGAGGGGGAGACCCAGTACTTC.

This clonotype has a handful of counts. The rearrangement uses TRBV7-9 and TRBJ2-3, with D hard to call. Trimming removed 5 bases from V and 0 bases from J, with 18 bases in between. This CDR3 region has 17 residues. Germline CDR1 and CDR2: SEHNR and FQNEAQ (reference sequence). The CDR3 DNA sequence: TGTGCCAGCAGCCTGGGATTGGTCATATCTAGCACAGATACGCAGTATTTT. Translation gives CASSLGLVISSTDTQYF.

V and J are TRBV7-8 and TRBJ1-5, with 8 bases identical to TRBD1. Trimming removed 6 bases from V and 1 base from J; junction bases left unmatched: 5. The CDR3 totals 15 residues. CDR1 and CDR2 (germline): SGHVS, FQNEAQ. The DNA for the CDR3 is TGTGCCAGCAGACCTGACAGGGGAAGCAATCAGCCCCAGCATTTT. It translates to CASRPDRGSNQPQHF.

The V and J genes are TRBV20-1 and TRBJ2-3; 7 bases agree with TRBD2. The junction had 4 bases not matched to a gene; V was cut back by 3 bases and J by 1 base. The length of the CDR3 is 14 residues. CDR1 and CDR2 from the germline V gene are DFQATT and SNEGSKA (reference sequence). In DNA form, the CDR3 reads TGCAGTGCTAGTGCGGGAGCCCGCACAGATACGCAGTATTTT. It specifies CSASAGARTDTQYF.

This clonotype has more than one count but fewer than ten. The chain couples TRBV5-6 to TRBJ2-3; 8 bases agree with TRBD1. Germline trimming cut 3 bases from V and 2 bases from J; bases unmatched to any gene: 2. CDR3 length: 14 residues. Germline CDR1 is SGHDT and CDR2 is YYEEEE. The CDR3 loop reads CASSWGQVTDTQYF. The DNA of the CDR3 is TGTGCCAGCAGCTGGGGACAGGTCACAGATACGCAGTATTTT.

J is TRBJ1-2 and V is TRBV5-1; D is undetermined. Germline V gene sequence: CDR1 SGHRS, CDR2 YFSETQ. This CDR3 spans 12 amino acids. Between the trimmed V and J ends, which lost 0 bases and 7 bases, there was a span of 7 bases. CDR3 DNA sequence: TGCGCCAGCAGCTTGGATTGGAGTGGCTACACCTTC. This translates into CASSLDWSGYTF.

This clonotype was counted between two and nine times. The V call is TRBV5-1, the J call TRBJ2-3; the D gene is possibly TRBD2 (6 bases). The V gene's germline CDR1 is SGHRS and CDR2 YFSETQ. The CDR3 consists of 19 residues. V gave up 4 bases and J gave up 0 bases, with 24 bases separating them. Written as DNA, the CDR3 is TGCGCCAGCAGCCCATGGCAGGAGCGGGCAAGCCATAGCACAGATACGCAGTATTTT. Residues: CASSPWQERASHSTDTQYF.

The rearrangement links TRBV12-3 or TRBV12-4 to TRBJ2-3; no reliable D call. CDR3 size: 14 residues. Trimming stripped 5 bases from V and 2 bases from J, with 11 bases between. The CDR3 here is CASSIQVATDTQYF. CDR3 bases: TGTGCCAGCAGTATTCAGGTGGCCACAGATACGCAGTATTTT.

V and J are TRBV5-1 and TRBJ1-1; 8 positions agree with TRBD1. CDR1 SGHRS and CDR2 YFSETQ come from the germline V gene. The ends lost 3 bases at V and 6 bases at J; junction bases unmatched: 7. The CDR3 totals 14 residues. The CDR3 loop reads CASSSGRGLSEAFF. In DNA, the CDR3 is TGCGCCAGCAGCTCAGGCAGGGGGCTTTCTGAAGCTTTCTTT.

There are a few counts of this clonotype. The CDR3 nucleotides read TGTGCCAGCATGAACAGGGCGTCCGAGACCCAGTACTTC. This codes for CASMNRASETQYF. This rearrangement joins TRBV19 to TRBJ2-5; D is perhaps TRBD1 (6 bases). The CDR3 is 13 residues long. The germline V and J ends were trimmed by 9 bases and 5 bases, with 16 bases remaining between them. Per the germline V gene, CDR1 is LNHDA and CDR2 is SQIVND (reference sequence).

The DNA of the CDR3 is TGTGCCAGCAGTGGATGGGGGAACGGGGAGACCCAGTACTTC. Protein: CASSGWGNGETQYF. The chain combines TRBV28 with TRBJ2-5; D could derive from TRBD1 or TRBD2 (5 bases each). This CDR3 comprises 14 residues. V was pared by 5 bases and J by 5 bases, with 15 bases between. The germline CDR1 and CDR2 sequences are MDHEN and SYDVKM.

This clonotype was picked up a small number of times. The CDR3 region is CASSHSRQGLAAFF. DNA for the CDR3: TGTGCCAGCAGCCATAGCAGACAGGGTTTAGCAGCTTTCTTT. The rearrangement uses TRBV27 and TRBJ1-1, with 7 bases aligning to TRBD1. The V and J ends lost 6 bases and 10 bases, in that order; junction bases with no gene match: 14. CDR3 size: 14 residues. Germline V lookup: CDR1 MNHEY, CDR2 SMNVEV (reference sequence).

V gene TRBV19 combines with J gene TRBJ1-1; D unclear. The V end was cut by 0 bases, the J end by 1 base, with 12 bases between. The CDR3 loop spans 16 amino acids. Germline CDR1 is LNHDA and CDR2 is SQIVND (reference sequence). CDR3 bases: TGTGCCAGTAGTATAGAGGGGAGTGGCTGGAACACTGAAGCTTTCTTT. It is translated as CASSIEGSGWNTEAFF.

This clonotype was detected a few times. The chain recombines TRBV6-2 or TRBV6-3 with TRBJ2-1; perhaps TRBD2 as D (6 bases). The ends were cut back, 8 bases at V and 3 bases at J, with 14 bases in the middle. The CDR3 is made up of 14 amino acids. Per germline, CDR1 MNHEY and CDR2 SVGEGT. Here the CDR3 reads CASQRVGGYNEQFF. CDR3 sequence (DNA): TGTGCCAGCCAGCGGGTGGGGGGCTACAATGAGCAGTTCTTC.

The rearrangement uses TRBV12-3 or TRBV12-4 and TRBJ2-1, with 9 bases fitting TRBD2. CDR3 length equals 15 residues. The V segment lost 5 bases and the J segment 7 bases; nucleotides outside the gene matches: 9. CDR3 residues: CASSPIRAGGNEQFF. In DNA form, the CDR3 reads TGTGCCAGCAGTCCTATTCGAGCGGGAGGTAATGAGCAGTTCTTC.

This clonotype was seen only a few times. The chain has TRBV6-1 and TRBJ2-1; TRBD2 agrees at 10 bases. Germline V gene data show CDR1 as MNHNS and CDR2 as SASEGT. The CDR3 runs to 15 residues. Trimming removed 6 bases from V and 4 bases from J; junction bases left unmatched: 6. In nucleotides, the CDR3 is TGTGCCAGCAGGTCAAGCGGGAGGGCTTACAATGAGCAGTTCTTC. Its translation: CASRSSGRAYNEQFF.

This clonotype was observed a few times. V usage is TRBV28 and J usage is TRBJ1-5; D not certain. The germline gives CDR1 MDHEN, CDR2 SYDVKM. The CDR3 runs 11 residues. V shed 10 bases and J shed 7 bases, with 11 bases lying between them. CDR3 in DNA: TGTGCCACAAATAAGTTCCAGCCCCAGCATTTT. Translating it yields CATNKFQPQHF.

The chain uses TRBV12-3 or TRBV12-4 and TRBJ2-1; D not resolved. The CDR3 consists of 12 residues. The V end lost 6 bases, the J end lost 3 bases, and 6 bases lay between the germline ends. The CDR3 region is CASSVLYNEQFF. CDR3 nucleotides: TGTGCCAGCAGCGTCCTCTACAATGAGCAGTTCTTC.

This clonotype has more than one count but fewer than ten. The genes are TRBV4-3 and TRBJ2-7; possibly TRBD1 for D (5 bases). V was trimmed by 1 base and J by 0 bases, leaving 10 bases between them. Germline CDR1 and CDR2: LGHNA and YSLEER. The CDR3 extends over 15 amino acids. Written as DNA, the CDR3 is TGCGCCAGCAGCCAAGGGGGTGGGGCCTCCTACGAGCAGTACTTC. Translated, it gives CASSQGGGASYEQYF.

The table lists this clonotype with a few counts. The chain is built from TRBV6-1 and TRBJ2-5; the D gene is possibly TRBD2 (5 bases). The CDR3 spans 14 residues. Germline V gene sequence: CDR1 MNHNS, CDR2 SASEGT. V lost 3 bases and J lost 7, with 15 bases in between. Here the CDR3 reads CASSDLLERGTQYF. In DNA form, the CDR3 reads TGTGCCAGCAGTGACCTTCTGGAACGGGGGACCCAGTACTTC.

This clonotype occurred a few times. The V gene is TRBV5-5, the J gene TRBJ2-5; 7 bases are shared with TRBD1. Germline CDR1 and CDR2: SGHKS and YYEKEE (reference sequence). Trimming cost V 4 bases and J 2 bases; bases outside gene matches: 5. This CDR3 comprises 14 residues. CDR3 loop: CASSTTGAQETQYF. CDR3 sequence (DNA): TGTGCCAGCAGCACCACAGGGGCTCAAGAGACCCAGTACTTC. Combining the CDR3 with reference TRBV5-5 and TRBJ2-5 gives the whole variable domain DAGVTQSPTHLIKTRGQQVTLRCSPISGHKSVSWYQQVLGQGPQFIFQYYEKEERGRGNFPDRFSARQFPNYSSELNVNALLLGDSALYLCASSTTGAQETQYFGPGTRLLVL.

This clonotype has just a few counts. The CDR3 nucleotides are TGTGCCAGCAGCCCAAGGAAAAGAAACACCGGGGAGCTGTTTTTT. Its translation is CASSPRKRNTGELFF. This chain uses TRBV5-6 with TRBJ2-2; D gene uncertain. Between the trimmed V and J ends, which lost 4 bases and 2 bases, there was a span of 12 bases. Germline V CDR1 and CDR2: SGHDT, YYEEEE. The CDR3 consists of 15 residues.

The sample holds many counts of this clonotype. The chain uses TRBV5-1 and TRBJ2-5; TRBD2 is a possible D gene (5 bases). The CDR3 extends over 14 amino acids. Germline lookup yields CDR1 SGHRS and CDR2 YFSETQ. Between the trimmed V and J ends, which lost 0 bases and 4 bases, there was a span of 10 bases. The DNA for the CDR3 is TGCGCCAGCAGCTTGGTCGGGGTCCGAGAGACCCAGTACTTC. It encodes CASSLVGVRETQYF.

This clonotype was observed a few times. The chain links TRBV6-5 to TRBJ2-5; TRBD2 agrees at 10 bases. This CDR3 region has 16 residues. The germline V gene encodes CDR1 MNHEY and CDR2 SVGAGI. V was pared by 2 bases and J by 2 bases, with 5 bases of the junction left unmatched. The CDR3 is CASSYGSGGVQETQYF. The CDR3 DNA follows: TGTGCCAGCAGTTACGGGAGCGGGGGGGTTCAAGAGACCCAGTACTTC.

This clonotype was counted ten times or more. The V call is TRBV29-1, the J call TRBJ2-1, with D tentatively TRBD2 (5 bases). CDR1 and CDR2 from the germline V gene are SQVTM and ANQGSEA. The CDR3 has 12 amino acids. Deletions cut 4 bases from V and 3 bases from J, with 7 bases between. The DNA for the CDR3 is TGCAGCGTTGGAGAGGGCTACAATGAGCAGTTCTTC. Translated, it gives CSVGEGYNEQFF.

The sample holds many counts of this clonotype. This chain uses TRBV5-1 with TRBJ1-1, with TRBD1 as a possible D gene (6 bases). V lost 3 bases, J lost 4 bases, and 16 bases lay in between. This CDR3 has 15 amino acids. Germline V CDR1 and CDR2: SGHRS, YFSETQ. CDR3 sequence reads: CASSSGLSRGTEAFF. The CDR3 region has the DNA TGCGCCAGCAGCTCAGGACTCTCCAGGGGCACTGAAGCTTTCTTT.

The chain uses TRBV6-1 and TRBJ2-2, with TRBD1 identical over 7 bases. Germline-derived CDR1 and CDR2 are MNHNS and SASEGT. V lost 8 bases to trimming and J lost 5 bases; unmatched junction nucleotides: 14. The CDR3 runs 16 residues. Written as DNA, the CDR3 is TGTGCCAGCGACCCGGGACAGTGGGTTTGGACCGGGGAGCTGTTTTTT. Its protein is CASDPGQWVWTGELFF.

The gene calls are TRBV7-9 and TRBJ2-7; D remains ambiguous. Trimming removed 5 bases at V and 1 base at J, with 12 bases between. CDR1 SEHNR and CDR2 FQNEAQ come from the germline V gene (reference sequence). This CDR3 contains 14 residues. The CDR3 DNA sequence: TGTGCCAGCAGCCCCCTCGCGGTATCCTACGAGCAGTACTTC. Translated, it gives CASSPLAVSYEQYF.

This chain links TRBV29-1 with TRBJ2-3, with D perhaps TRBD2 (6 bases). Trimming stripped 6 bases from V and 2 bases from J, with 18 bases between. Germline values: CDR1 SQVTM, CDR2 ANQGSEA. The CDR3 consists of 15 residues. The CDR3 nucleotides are TGCAGCGTGCCCGACGGGGACTGGTACACAGATACGCAGTATTTT. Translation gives CSVPDGDWYTDTQYF.